This T cell receptor beta chain emerged from a study of T cells in localized non-small cell lung cancer. The germline V and J ends were trimmed by 1 base and 3 bases, with 7 bases remaining between them. This CDR3 comprises 14 residues. The V gene's germline CDR1 is SGHNT and CDR2 YENEEA. Regarding the study as a whole: Adjacent lung exhibited a median of 57 among the 100 most abundant tumor clones. The study found T cell clonality highest in uninvolved adjacent lung, above tumor. As only one tumor region underwent sequencing, heterogeneity remains possible.

TCRdb's copy holds only in-frame clones and misses some; the assay was immunoSEQ multiplex PCR. Seen here are under 4,500 clones, less than 50% observed once, and the top ten hold about 5.2%. Turning to this clone: As yet, its antigen is unknown.

The chain joins TRBV11-3 to TRBJ1-3, with no clear D. This receptor was obtained from a woman aged 35 to 75 with stage I lung adenocarcinoma. This sample comprised lung tumor tissue, obtained before any cancer treatment. CDR3 nucleotides: TGTGCCAGCAGCTTAGGAGGGCTTGGAAACACCATATATTTT. Its translation: CASSLGGLGNTIYF.